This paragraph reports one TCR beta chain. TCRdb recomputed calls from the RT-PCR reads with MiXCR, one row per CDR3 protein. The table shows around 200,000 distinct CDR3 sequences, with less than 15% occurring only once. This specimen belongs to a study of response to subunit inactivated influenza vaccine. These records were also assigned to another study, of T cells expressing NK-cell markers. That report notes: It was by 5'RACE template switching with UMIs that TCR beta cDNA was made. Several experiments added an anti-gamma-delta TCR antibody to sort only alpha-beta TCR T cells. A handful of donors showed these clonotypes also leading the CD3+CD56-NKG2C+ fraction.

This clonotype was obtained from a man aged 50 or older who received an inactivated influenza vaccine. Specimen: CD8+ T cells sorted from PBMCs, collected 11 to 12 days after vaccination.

CDR3 sequence (DNA): TGTGCCAGCAGCTCGACTAGAATCTCCTACAATGAGCAGTTCTTC. This encodes CASSSTRISYNEQFF. The chain has TRBV7-9 and TRBJ2-1; a possible D gene is TRBD2 (6 bases). The germline CDR1 and CDR2 sequences are SEHNR and FQNEAQ (reference sequence). V lost 4 bases to trimming and J lost 0 bases, with 10 bases between them. CDR3 length: 15 residues.